A selection of T cell receptor beta chains follows, all from one sample in a study of T cell responses to AZD1222 COVID-19 vaccine. Sequencing was performed with immunoSEQ multiplex PCR; in TCRdb, only in-frame clones are kept and a portion is missing. This table has 65,000 to 85,000 clones, 90% to 95% appearing once. Material: peripheral blood, obtained on day 0 of AZD1222 vaccination. The source of these receptors is an adult in good health. Both conserved end residues are part of each CDR3. The order of the fields is J gene, V gene, CDR3 protein.

>TRBJ1-2|TRBV6-5
CASSYPRDIRNYGYTF
>TRBJ2-1|TRBV7-2
CASSHEKQGAPPIF
>TRBJ1-5|TRBV18
CASSPDRGGNQPQHF
>TRBJ1-5|TRBV6-1
CASSERREVGQPQHF
>TRBJ2-1|TRBV4-1
CASSLLSREGKAYNEQFF
>TRBJ2-7|TRBV5-4
CASSLGLAGSYEQYF
>TRBJ1-2|TRBV6-1
CASSEGGAKTNGGYTF
>TRBJ2-7|TRBV4-2
CASSPTARGATSEQYF
>TRBJ2-3|TRBV5-1
CASSRGTGTDTQYF
>TRBJ2-2|TRBV5-6
CASSPMGAGALGTGELFF
>TRBJ1-2|TRBV9
CASSDRDRTNYGYTF
>TRBJ2-3|TRBV10-2
CASSVVRVADTQYF
>TRBJ1-1|TRBV7-2
CASIPPSRGNTEAFF
>TRBJ1-1|TRBV6-5
CASSSDTWKAFF
>TRBJ2-7|TRBV19
CASSVDPVSAGEQYF
>TRBJ1-1|TRBV6-5
CASIAPQGGGTEAFF
>TRBJ2-3|TRBV9
CASSVEASGRTDTQYF
>TRBJ2-7|TRBV7-2
CASSLMSPGTGAYEQYF
>TRBJ2-1|TRBV19
CASNPSGSYNEQFF
>TRBJ2-3|TRBV30
CAWSVRVRGRTDTQYF
>TRBJ2-7|TRBV11-3
CASSSGEGLSYEQYF
>TRBJ2-3|TRBV19
CASSRGPGGRPDTQYF
>TRBJ2-7|TRBV30
CAWSAGTEKYRYEQYF
>TRBJ2-7|TRBV7-2
CASSLAGPGFSYEQYF
>TRBJ2-7|TRBV5-1
CASTIRDSNYEQYF
>TRBJ2-7|TRBV6-5
CASSYLARGRREQYF
>TRBJ2-5|TRBV3-1/TRBV3-2
CASSQGMSYPQETQYF
>TRBJ2-4|TRBV6-5
CATLDLAKNIQYF